This T cell receptor beta chain derives from a study of blood T cells in healthy people across ages. This CDR3 is built from 15 residues. V trimming: 5 bases; J trimming: 4 bases; junction bases outside the gene matches: 7. Primed by a sample-barcoded 5' primer and a J-beta primer mix, a second PCR proceeded for 7 to 11 cycles. Each CDR3 protein gets one entry after TCRdb re-called the 5' RACE reads with MiXCR. Of some 900,000 distinct CDR3 sequences listed, about 48% were seen once; the top ten hold about an eighth. Regarding this clonotype: Its antigen remains unidentified.

Regarding the study as a whole: Higher naive T cell percentage went strongly together with higher TCR beta diversity. Per million T cells, TCR beta diversity dropped roughly linearly as age increased.

The sequenced material came from blood. The genes are TRBV12-3 or TRBV12-4 and TRBJ2-7; TRBD1 agrees at 11 bases. This receptor was obtained from a young man in good health. This chain's CDR3 is CASSGGQGEQYEQYF. The CDR3 nucleotides read TGTGCCAGCAGTGGGGGACAGGGGGAACAGTACGAGCAGTACTTC.